This is a list of T cell receptor beta chains from one sample in a study of monozygotic twins with inflammatory bowel disease. After re-calling the 5' RACE reads, TCRdb lists one entry per CDR3 protein, DNA absent. The table for this sample gives some 190,000 distinct CDR3 sequences. The sequencing input was blood. These receptors were taken from a human donor with ulcerative colitis or Crohn's disease, or a healthy co-twin of an affected twin (not recorded which). The CDR3 runs from the conserved cysteine through the conserved F or W. Fields, in order: V gene, J gene, CDR3 protein.

TRBV7-2,TRBJ1-5,CASSFHYSNQPQHF
TRBV11-2,TRBJ1-2,CASSRDSFYGYTF
TRBV19,TRBJ2-2,CASSTQGSGELFF
TRBV2,TRBJ1-2,CASTGSTGDYGYTF
TRBV6-2/TRBV6-3,TRBJ2-7,CASSYSPGTGYSYEQYF
TRBV6-2/TRBV6-3,TRBJ1-1,CASNRLNTEAFF
TRBV5-1,TRBJ2-7,CASSFRAESYEQYF
TRBV6-5,TRBJ2-2,CASSYVFLLSPNTGELFF
TRBV20-1,TRBJ1-2,CSASNPMEGYTF
TRBV4-2,TRBJ2-2,CASSQALAGVGGELFF
TRBV7-8,TRBJ2-1,CASSLSGQVGNEQFF
TRBV4-3,TRBJ2-2,CASSRSKGQGMPTNTGELFF
TRBV7-2,TRBJ1-1,CASSLFLGVNTEAFF
TRBV29-1,TRBJ2-3,CSVAGQGVADTQYF
TRBV3-1,TRBJ1-1,CASSQAHEAFF
TRBV7-9,TRBJ2-3,CASSFQGGTDTQYF
TRBV5-5,TRBJ2-1,CASSLEDRDYNEQFF
TRBV7-2,TRBJ1-4,CAISFKGPTPNEKLFF
TRBV23-1,TRBJ1-4,CASSQPGTGGRGEKLFF
TRBV3-1,TRBJ1-2,CASSQVLDRDRGYTF
TRBV19,TRBJ1-2,CASTTEGYGYTF
TRBV28,TRBJ1-6,CASREGQGALSPLHF